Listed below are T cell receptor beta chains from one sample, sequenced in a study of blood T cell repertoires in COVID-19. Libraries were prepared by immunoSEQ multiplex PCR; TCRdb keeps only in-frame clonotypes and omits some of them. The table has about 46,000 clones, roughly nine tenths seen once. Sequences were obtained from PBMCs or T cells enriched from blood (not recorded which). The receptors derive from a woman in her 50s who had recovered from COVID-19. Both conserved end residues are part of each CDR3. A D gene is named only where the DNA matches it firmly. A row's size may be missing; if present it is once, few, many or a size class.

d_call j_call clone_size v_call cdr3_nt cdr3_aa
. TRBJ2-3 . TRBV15 TGTGCCACCGAAACCCAGTTCCGCACAGATACGCAGTATTTT CATETQFRTDTQYF
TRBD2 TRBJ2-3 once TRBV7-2 TGTGCCAGCAGCGCACGGACTAGCGGCACAGATACGCAGTATTTT CASSARTSGTDTQYF
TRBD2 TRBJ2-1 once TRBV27 TGTGCCAGCAGTTCGGTCGACCAGGTGGGCGGGGGGTTCTTC CASSSVDQVGGGFF
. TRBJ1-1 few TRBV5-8 TGTGCCAGCAGCTTGTTTCTGGAGGGACTACCCACCCTTGAAGCTTTCTTT CASSLFLEGLPTLEAFF
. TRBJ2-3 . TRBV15 TGTGCCACCAGCACGAGCACAGATACGCAGTATTTT CATSTSTDTQYF
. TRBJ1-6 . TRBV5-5 TGTGCCAGCAGCTTGTTAGACAGCTCCTATAATTCACCCCTCCACTTT CASSLLDSSYNSPLHF
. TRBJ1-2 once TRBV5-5 TGTGCCAGCAGCCCCGGCGCAGGCTATGGCTACACCTTC CASSPGAGYGYTF
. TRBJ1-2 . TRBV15 TGTGCCACCAGCAGTTTGGCGGCATACGGCTACACCTTC CATSSLAAYGYTF
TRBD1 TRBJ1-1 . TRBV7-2 TGTGCCAGCAGCTTAGAGGGAAGGGGGCGATCCACTGAAGCTTTCTTT CASSLEGRGRSTEAFF
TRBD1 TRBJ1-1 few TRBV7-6 TGTGCCAGCAGCTTACATCAGGGGGCGAGGAACACTGAAGCTTTCTTT CASSLHQGARNTEAFF
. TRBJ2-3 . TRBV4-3 TGCGCCAGCAGCCAAGAGGGAGGGGGGCATACGCAGTATTTT CASSQEGGGHTQYF
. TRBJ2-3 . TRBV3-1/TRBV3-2 TGTGCCAGCAGCCATGCGACGGAGCGGACAGATACGCAGTATTTT CASSHATERTDTQYF
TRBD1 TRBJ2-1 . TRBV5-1 TGCGCCAGCAGCGCCTCCGGGACAGGGACGAATGAGCAGTTCTTC CASSASGTGTNEQFF
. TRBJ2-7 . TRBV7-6 TGTGCCAGCTCCTACGGAGGACGCTACGAGCAGTACTTC CASSYGGRYEQYF
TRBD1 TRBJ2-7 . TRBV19 TGTGCCAGTGCACGCACAGGGGAAAGCTCCTACGAGCAGTACTTC CASARTGESSYEQYF
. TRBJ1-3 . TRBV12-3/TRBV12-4 TGTGCCAGCAGTAGGCGACAAGCAAACACCATATATTTT CASSRRQANTIYF
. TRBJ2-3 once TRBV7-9 TGTGCCAGCAGCTCCCGGGACATCTACTTCACAGATACGCAGTATTTT CASSSRDIYFTDTQYF
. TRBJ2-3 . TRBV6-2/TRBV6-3 TGTGCCAGCAGTTATGGAGATGAAAGCACAGATACGCAGTATTTT CASSYGDESTDTQYF
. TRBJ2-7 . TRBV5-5 TGTGCCAGCAGCTTGGGGCAAGATAGCAAGTACTTC CASSLGQDSKYF
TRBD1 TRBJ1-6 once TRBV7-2 TGTGCCAGCAGCCCCCGACAGGGTCTAAATTCACCCCTCCACTTT CASSPRQGLNSPLHF
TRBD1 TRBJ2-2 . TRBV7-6 TGTGCCAGCAGCTTAGAGTCAGGACAGGGATACACCGGGGAGCTGTTTTTT CASSLESGQGYTGELFF
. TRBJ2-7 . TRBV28 TGTGCCAGCAGTCGGGAATACGCGGCTTACGAGCAGTACTTC CASSREYAAYEQYF
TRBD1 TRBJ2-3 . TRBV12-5 TGTGCTAGTGGTTTGCGAGGGACAGAAGATACGCAGTATTTT CASGLRGTEDTQYF
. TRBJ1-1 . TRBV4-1 TGCGCCAGCAGCCAACCCAGGGGAAGAACTGAAGCTTTCTTT CASSQPRGRTEAFF
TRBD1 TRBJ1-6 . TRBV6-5 TGTGCCAGCAGTTCCGGGACAGGGTTCTATAATTCACCCCTCCACTTT CASSSGTGFYNSPLHF
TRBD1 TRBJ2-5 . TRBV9 TGTGCCAGCAGCCTAGCGCAGGGGGCTCCTGAGACCCAGTACTTC CASSLAQGAPETQYF
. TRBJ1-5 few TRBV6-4 TGTGCCAGCAGTGACTCGACAACTGATAGCAATCAGCCCCAGCATTTT CASSDSTTDSNQPQHF
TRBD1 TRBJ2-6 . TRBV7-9 TGTGCCAGCCTGGAGACAGGGGGGGTGTTAGGGGCCAACGTCCTGACTTTC CASLETGGVLGANVLTF
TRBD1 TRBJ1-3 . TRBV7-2 TGTGCCAGCAGCTTAGACAGGGGTCCCGGAAACACCATATATTTT CASSLDRGPGNTIYF
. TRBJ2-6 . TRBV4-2 TGTGCCAGCAGCCAAGTCGGGCGGGCTAGGGACTCTGGGGCCAACGTCCTGACTTTC CASSQVGRARDSGANVLTF
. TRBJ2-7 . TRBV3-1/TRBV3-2 TGTGCCAGCAGCCTCACCGTCGGACAGAAACACTTC CASSLTVGQKHF
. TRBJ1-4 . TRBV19 TGTGCCAGTAGTGCCTTGACCGTCCGGGGTGAAAAACTGTTTTTT CASSALTVRGEKLFF
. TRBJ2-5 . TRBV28 TGTGCCAGCAGTCCGACGACTAGTCCTCAAGAGACCCAGTACTTC CASSPTTSPQETQYF
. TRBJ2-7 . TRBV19 TGTGCCAGTAGTATTCACACAGGGTGGTCCTACGAGCAGTACTTC CASSIHTGWSYEQYF
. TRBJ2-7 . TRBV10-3 TGTGCCATCAGCAGGGAAACCTACGAGCAGTACTTC CAISRETYEQYF
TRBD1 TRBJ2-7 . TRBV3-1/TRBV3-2 TGTGCCAGCAGCCCGACAGGGGGAACCTACGAGCAGTACTTC CASSPTGGTYEQYF
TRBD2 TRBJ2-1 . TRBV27 TGTGCCAGCAGGCGAGCGGGAGGTTCCTACAATGAGCAGTTCTTC CASRRAGGSYNEQFF
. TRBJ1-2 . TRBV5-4 TGTGCCAGCAGCGTAGGAGGGCGCCTTGCCTATGGCTACACCTTC CASSVGGRLAYGYTF
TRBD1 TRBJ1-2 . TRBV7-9 TGTGCCAGCAGCTTTGGGACAGGGGTCTATGGCTACACCTTC CASSFGTGVYGYTF
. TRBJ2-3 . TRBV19 TGTGCCAGTAGTCCCACAGGGACGTCGAGCACAGATACGCAGTATTTT CASSPTGTSSTDTQYF
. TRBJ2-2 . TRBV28 TGTGCCAGCAGTTTAACGGTTGGGGAGCTGTTTTTT CASSLTVGELFF
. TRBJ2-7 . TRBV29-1 TGCAGCGTTGGGACTACGCCCTCCTACGAGCAGTACTTC CSVGTTPSYEQYF
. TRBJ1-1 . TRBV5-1 TGCGCCAGCAGCACACAGGGGAACACTGAAGCTTTCTTT CASSTQGNTEAFF
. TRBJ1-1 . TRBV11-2 TGTGCCAGCAGCTTAGCGCAGACTGAAGCTTTCTTT CASSLAQTEAFF
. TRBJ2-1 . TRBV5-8 TGTGCCAGCAGCCTCGGGGCAGGGGCCTACAATGAGCAGTTCTTC CASSLGAGAYNEQFF
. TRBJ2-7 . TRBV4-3 TGCGCCAGCAGCCCAATCGACAGACCCTACGAGCAGTACTTC CASSPIDRPYEQYF
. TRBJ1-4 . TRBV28 TGTGCCAGCAGTGGGGGGGGCGATGAAAAACTGTTTTTT CASSGGGDEKLFF